The clone carrying this TCR beta chain was detected a few times. Its antigen is undetermined. The germline V gene has CDR1 SGHTA and CDR2 FQGNSA. The V gene lost 0 bases and the J gene lost 7 bases, with 4 bases spanning the gap. This CDR3 contains 12 residues. This sample stems from a study of T cell repertoires in cytomegalovirus infection. About the research overall: The authors used CMV epitopes that were HLA-C-restricted (recently identified) and HLA-B-restricted (well studied). It can be stated that public TCR beta signatures indicated CMV infection as well as a matching HLA type.

TCRdb fed the reads into MiXCR, producing one record per CDR3 protein. This table holds approximately 25,000 distinct CDR3 sequences, under 20% found once. Study observations and caveats: Within the response measured ex vivo, HLA-C-restricted CMV-specific TCR beta clonotypes were dominant. CMV carriers having the relevant HLA were flagged by cumulative public TCR beta family frequency.

The material was CD8+ T cells from cultured PBMCs, obtained from culture after CMV antigen stimulation. The chain has TRBV7-2 and TRBJ2-1; no reliable D call. This TCR was sampled from a human donor in good health (CMV status not recorded). Some clones in this sample may be carry-over from other donors' samples. DNA for the CDR3: TGTGCCAGCAGCTTAGCTATGAATGAGCAGTTCTTC. Its protein product is CASSLAMNEQFF.